This T cell receptor (beta chain) derives from a study of blood T cell repertoires in COVID-19. Study-wide background: From T cells, B-cell-depleted T cells, or PBMCs came the material, which was cDNA or gDNA.

Under the authors' procedure: Reference gene primer amplification gave estimated nucleated cell counts. Method: immunoSEQ multiplex PCR; TCRdb's copy keeps in-frame clones and lacks some. V, J and clone size are taken as reported in that table, and D and trimming were inferred from the DNA itself. The sample carries approximately 150,000 clones, under 85% recorded once. This CDR3 has 14 amino acids. Germline values: CDR1 MNHEY, CDR2 SVGEGT. V lost 0 bases to trimming and J lost 5 bases; unmatched junction nucleotides: 4. Sequencing input: peripheral blood. The rearrangement links TRBV6-2 or TRBV6-3 to TRBJ2-7; 7 bases align to TRBD1. This TCR came from an older man who had recovered from COVID-19. CDR3 region: CASSYSGTGDEQYF. The CDR3 DNA sequence: TGTGCCAGCAGTTACTCGGGTACAGGGGACGAGCAGTACTTC.